Following are 22 T cell receptor beta chains from one sample sequenced in a study of beta chain features in type 1 diabetes. The antigens these receptors bind are not known. Expressed TCRB transcripts were sequenced after all isolated RNA was converted to cDNA. Profiling relied on immunoSEQ multiplex PCR, and the TCRdb table lists in-frame clones only, not all of them. The sample yields 300,000 to 350,000 clones, 9.3% seen once. Notes on the study in general: All four CD4+ subsets from Type 1 diabetes patients carried moderately but significantly shorter TCRB CDR3s.

The sequencing input was central memory CD4+ T cells from blood. Every receptor here comes from a man aged 30 to 39 with type 1 diabetes.

The V and J genes are TRBV7-9 and TRBJ1-5, with D perhaps TRBD1 (5 bases). Germline loops: CDR1 SEHNR, CDR2 FQNEAQ (reference sequence). Trimming removed 5 bases from V and 5 bases from J, with 16 bases in between. The length of the CDR3 is 15 residues. In DNA, the CDR3 is TGTGCCAGCAGCCCCCGGGGGGGTGAGGATCAGCCCCAGCATTTT. This translates into CASSPRGGEDQPQHF.

This clone was detected only a few times. The rearrangement links TRBV4-3 to TRBJ2-1; 10 bases map to TRBD2. The V segment lost 4 bases and the J segment 9 bases; nucleotides outside the gene matches: 3. In germline, CDR1 is LGHNA, CDR2 YSLEER. The CDR3 consists of 13 residues. CDR3 residues: CASSLRTSGEQFF. In DNA, the CDR3 is TGCGCCAGCAGCCTCAGGACTAGCGGTGAGCAGTTCTTC.

This chain links TRBV9 with TRBJ1-2; D unclear. CDR1 is SGDLS, CDR2 YYNGEE, per germline. V gave up 3 bases and J gave up 5 bases, with 8 bases separating them. The CDR3 is 12 amino acids. CDR3 protein: CASSDRRYGYTF. The CDR3 nucleotides read TGTGCCAGCAGCGATCGGCGGTATGGCTACACCTTC.

The V call is TRBV7-9, the J call TRBJ2-1, with 11 bases lining up with TRBD2. Losses at the gene ends were 3 bases for V and 5 bases for J; bases not matched to a gene: 6. Germline CDR1 SEHNR, CDR2 FQNEAQ (reference sequence). The CDR3 totals 16 residues. The chain's CDR3 is CASSFPSGGLDNEQFF. The CDR3 region has the DNA TGTGCCAGCAGCTTTCCTAGCGGGGGGCTAGACAATGAGCAGTTCTTC.

V usage is TRBV2 and J usage is TRBJ1-1; D unresolved. Looked up from germline, CDR1 is SNHLY and CDR2 is FYNNEI. This CDR3 comprises 14 residues. The V gene lost 5 bases and the J gene lost 1 base, with 11 bases spanning the gap. The CDR3 spells CASSQDGWNTEAFF. The CDR3 coding sequence is TGTGCCAGCAGTCAGGACGGATGGAACACTGAAGCTTTCTTT.

This chain links TRBV5-1 with TRBJ1-1; perhaps TRBD1 as D (6 bases). The CDR3 length is 14 residues. Looked up from germline, CDR1 is SGHRS and CDR2 is YFSETQ. V dropped 0 bases and J dropped 6 bases, with 12 bases sitting between them. The CDR3 loop is CASSLDTGTPEAFF. The CDR3 nucleotides are TGCGCCAGCAGCTTGGATACCGGGACACCTGAAGCTTTCTTT.

V gene TRBV30 combines with J gene TRBJ2-5, with D maybe TRBD2 (5 bases). Looked up from germline, CDR1 is GTSNPN and CDR2 is SVGIG (reference sequence). The V end was cut by 0 bases, the J end by 3 bases, with 8 bases between. The CDR3 totals 13 residues. The CDR3 nucleotides read TGTGCCTGGAGTGTTTCGGGAAAAGAGACCCAGTACTTC. Encoded protein: CAWSVSGKETQYF.

This clone was recorded a few times. V is TRBV18 and J is TRBJ2-3; 7 positions match TRBD1. There are 15 residues in the CDR3. Per the germline V gene, CDR1 is KGHSH and CDR2 is LQKENI. V shed 2 bases and J 0 bases; nucleotides not matched to a gene: 2. CDR3 residues: CASSPRGQSTDTQYF. In nucleotides, the CDR3 is TGTGCCAGCTCACCAAGGGGACAGAGCACAGATACGCAGTATTTT.

This clone showed up just a few times. The chain has TRBV6-6 and TRBJ1-2, with TRBD1 matching over 7 bases. The CDR3 has 15 residues. V lost 3 bases to trimming and J lost 3 bases; unmatched junction nucleotides: 7. From germline, CDR1 is MNHNY and CDR2 SVGAGI (reference sequence). The CDR3 nucleotides are TGTGCCAGCAGTTATAAGGGGGCCACTGACTATGGCTACACCTTC. It translates to CASSYKGATDYGYTF.

In its sample, this clone was seen a few times. The chain carries TRBV6-6 and TRBJ1-1, with a possible D match to TRBD1 (5 bases). CDR3 length equals 14 residues. CDR1 MNHNY and CDR2 SVGAGI come from the germline V gene (reference sequence). Trimming took off 4 bases at V and 8 bases at J, with 17 bases between the two ends. CDR3 protein: CASSSGGRGREAFF. The CDR3 bases are TGTGCCAGCAGTTCTGGAGGTAGGGGACGCGAAGCTTTCTTT.

The J gene is TRBJ2-3, the V gene TRBV5-1; 8 bases fit TRBD2. The length of the CDR3 is 14 residues. V shed 4 bases, J shed 5 bases, and the junction held 6 bases outside the gene matches. Per germline, CDR1 SGHRS and CDR2 YFSETQ. CDR3 sequence (DNA): TGCGCCAGCAGCCCGTCGACTAGCGTAGATACGCAGTATTTT. Its translation: CASSPSTSVDTQYF.

This clone was recorded a few times. The genes are TRBV14 and TRBJ2-7; D is unclear. V lost 0 bases to trimming and J lost 4 bases, with 16 bases between them. The CDR3 is 16 amino acids. Germline V lookup: CDR1 SGHDN, CDR2 FVKESK. CDR3 in amino acids: CASSQDLKRSLYEQYF. The CDR3 DNA is TGTGCCAGCAGCCAAGATCTGAAAAGAAGTCTATACGAGCAGTACTTC.

This clone was seen only a few times. CDR3 bases: TGTGCCAGCAGCTTAGCCTCGACAGGGAGGCAAGAGACCCAGTACTTC. This gives the protein CASSLASTGRQETQYF. The rearrangement uses TRBV7-2 and TRBJ2-5; TRBD1 is a possible D gene (7 bases). The CDR3 has 16 amino acids. Germline CDR1 SGHTA, CDR2 FQGNSA. Between the trimmed V and J ends, which lost 0 bases and 2 bases, there was a span of 13 bases.

This clone was recorded many times. This chain links TRBV28 with TRBJ2-4; no reliable D call. From germline, CDR1 is MDHEN and CDR2 SYDVKM. CDR3 size: 12 residues. Trimming cost V 5 bases and J 0 bases, with 2 bases left between them. The DNA of the CDR3 is TGTGCCAGCAGTCTAGCCAAAAACATTCAGTACTTC. Translating gives CASSLAKNIQYF.

The CDR3, as DNA: TGCAGCGTTGAACTACTAGCGAGTGAGACCCAGTACTTC. It is translated as CSVELLASETQYF. V and J are TRBV29-1 and TRBJ2-5; 7 bases map to TRBD2. The CDR3 consists of 13 residues. V lost 2 bases and J lost 5; bases outside the gene matches: 5. CDR1 SQVTM and CDR2 ANQGSEA come from the germline V gene. Looking up the rest from reference TRBV29-1 and TRBJ2-5 gives the full variable domain: SAVISQKPSRDICQRGTSLTIQCQVDSQVTMMFWYRQQPGQSLTLIATANQGSEATYESGFVIDKFPISRPNLTFSTLTVSNMSPEDSSIYLCSVELLASETQYFGPGTRLLVL.

This clone was counted only a few times. The rearrangement uses TRBV29-1 and TRBJ2-3; TRBD2 matches at 9 bases. Germline trimming cut 0 bases from V and 2 bases from J; bases unmatched to any gene: 6. This CDR3 is built from 16 residues. Germline-derived CDR1 and CDR2 are SQVTM and ANQGSEA. CDR3 in amino acids: CSVEDRAGGPTDTQYF. CDR3 DNA: TGCAGCGTTGAAGATCGAGCGGGGGGACCCACAGATACGCAGTATTTT.

This clone was recorded a few times. The chain employs TRBV7-2 and TRBJ1-5; D gene unclear. The V gene lost 1 base and the J gene lost 4 bases, with 11 bases spanning the gap. Germline loops: CDR1 SGHTA, CDR2 FQGNSA. The CDR3 loop spans 15 amino acids. CDR3: CASSLGSTLNQPQHF. The CDR3, as DNA: TGTGCCAGCAGCTTAGGCAGCACACTTAATCAGCCCCAGCATTTT.

The J gene is TRBJ1-1, the V gene TRBV10-3; D is unclear. The V end lost 6 bases, the J end lost 1 base, and 3 bases lay between the germline ends. The CDR3 runs 11 residues. The germline gives CDR1 ENHRY, CDR2 SYGVKD. CDR3 DNA: TGTGCCATCAGCGGGAACACTGAAGCTTTCTTT. It is translated as CAISGNTEAFF.

This clone was seen only a few times. The same CDR3 can be traced to other DNA sequences in this sample. The chain uses TRBV2 and TRBJ2-7; 8 bases align to TRBD2. CDR1 SNHLY and CDR2 FYNNEI come from the germline V gene. V trimming: 3 bases; J trimming: 0 bases; junction bases outside the gene matches: 4. The CDR3 totals 15 residues. In DNA form, the CDR3 reads TGTGCCAGCAGTGAGTGGCGGGAGGCCTCCTACGAGCAGTACTTC. This sequence encodes CASSEWREASYEQYF.

In this sample, this clone turned up a few times. The V gene is TRBV19, the J gene TRBJ2-7, with D possibly matching TRBD1 (5 bases). This CDR3 is built from 15 residues. The germline CDR1 and CDR2 sequences are LNHDA and SQIVND (reference sequence). Between the trimmed V and J ends, which lost 6 bases and 0 bases, there was a span of 15 bases. The CDR3, as DNA: TGTGCCAGTAGACCTCAGGGATTCAGCTCCTACGAGCAGTACTTC. It yields the protein CASRPQGFSSYEQYF.

The genes are TRBV27 and TRBJ2-7, with TRBD1 matching over 9 bases. Germline assignment: CDR1 MNHEY and CDR2 SMNVEV (reference sequence). The CDR3 runs to 14 residues. V shed 3 bases and J 12 bases; nucleotides not matched to a gene: 12. For the CDR3, the DNA is TGTGCCAGCAGTTTCGACCGACCGGGACAGGGTATGTACTTC. Its translation: CASSFDRPGQGMYF.

The genes are TRBV19 and TRBJ2-5, with 7 bases that match TRBD1. V was clipped by 0 bases and J by 2 bases; unmatched bases: 9. The CDR3 is 17 amino acids. Germline V gene data show CDR1 as LNHDA and CDR2 as SQIVND (reference sequence). CDR3 in amino acids: CASSIDLWTGLQETQYF. In DNA form, the CDR3 reads TGTGCCAGTAGTATAGATCTATGGACAGGACTGCAAGAGACCCAGTACTTC.